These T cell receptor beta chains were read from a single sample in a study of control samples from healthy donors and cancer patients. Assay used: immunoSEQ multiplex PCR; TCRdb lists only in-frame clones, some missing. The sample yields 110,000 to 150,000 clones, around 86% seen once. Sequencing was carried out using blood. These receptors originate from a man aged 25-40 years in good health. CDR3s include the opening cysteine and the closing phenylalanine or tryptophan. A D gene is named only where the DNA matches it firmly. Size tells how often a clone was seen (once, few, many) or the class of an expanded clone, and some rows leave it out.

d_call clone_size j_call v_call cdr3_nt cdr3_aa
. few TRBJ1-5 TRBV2 TGTGCCAGCAGAAACCGGGACACTAGCAATCAGCCCCAGCATTTT CASRNRDTSNQPQHF
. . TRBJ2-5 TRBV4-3 TGCGCCAGCAGCCAAGATGGGGACTACCAAGAGACCCAGTACTTC CASSQDGDYQETQYF
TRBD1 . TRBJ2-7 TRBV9 TGTGCCAGCAGCGCCGGGACAGGGGGCTACGAGCAGTACTTC CASSAGTGGYEQYF
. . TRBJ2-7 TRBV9 TGTGCCAGCAGCGTAGGTCCTAGCGAGGGCTACGAGCAGTACTTC CASSVGPSEGYEQYF
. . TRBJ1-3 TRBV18 TGTGCCAGCTCACCGCAGGGAAGAAACACCATATATTTT CASSPQGRNTIYF
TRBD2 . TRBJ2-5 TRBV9 TGTGCCAGCAGCGTAGGGGGAGGGCTCCAAGAGACCCAGTACTTC CASSVGGGLQETQYF
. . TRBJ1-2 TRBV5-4 TGTGCCAGCAGCTTGGGTCGGGATAACTATGGCTACACCTTC CASSLGRDNYGYTF
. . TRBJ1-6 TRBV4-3 TGCGCCAGCAGCCAAGAAGGGGGATCACCCCTCCACTTT CASSQEGGSPLHF
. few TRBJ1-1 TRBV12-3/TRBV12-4 TGTGCCAGCAGAATTGATAGCCATGGAGGAGCTTTCTTT CASRIDSHGGAFF
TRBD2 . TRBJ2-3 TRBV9 TGTGCCAGCAGCGTAGGACTAGCGGGGGGAGATACGCAGTATTTT CASSVGLAGGDTQYF
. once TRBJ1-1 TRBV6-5 TGTGCCAGCAGTTACATTGCGGAGGGCGGGGCTTTCTTT CASSYIAEGGAFF
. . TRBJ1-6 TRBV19 TGTGCCAGTAGTACCCTCGGAGGGGGGCAGACGTGGAATTCACCCCTCCACTTT CASSTLGGGQTWNSPLHF
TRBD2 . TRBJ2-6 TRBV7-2 TGTGCCAGCAGCTTCACAGCGGGGACTTACTCTGGGGCCAACGTCCTGACTTTC CASSFTAGTYSGANVLTF
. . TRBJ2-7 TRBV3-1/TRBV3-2 TGTGCCAGCAGCCAATCGAGCGGCCCCTACGAGCAGTACTTC CASSQSSGPYEQYF
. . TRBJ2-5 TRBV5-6 TGTGCCAGCAGCTTGGAATGGGAGACCCAGTACTTC CASSLEWETQYF
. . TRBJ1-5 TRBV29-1 TGCAGCGTCAGCCGGGGGAATAGCAATCAGCCCCAGCATTTT CSVSRGNSNQPQHF
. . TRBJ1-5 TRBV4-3 TGCGCCAGCAGCCAAGAGGCAGGGGAACAGCCCCAGCATTTT CASSQEAGEQPQHF
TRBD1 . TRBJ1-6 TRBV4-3 TGCGCCAGCAGCCCGGACAGGGACAACTCACCCCTCCACTTT CASSPDRDNSPLHF
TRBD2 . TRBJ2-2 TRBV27 TGTGCCAGCAGACCAAGGGGAGGGAGGACCGGGGAGCTGTTTTTT CASRPRGGRTGELFF
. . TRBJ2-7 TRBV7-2 TGTGCCAGCAGCTCCCCCCGGCAGGGTAACGAGCAGTACTTC CASSSPRQGNEQYF
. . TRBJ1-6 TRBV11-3 TGTGCCAGCAGCTTAGTTGTGACCAATAATTCACCCCTCCACTTT CASSLVVTNNSPLHF
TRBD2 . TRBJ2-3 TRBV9 TGTGCCAGCAGCGTATATTCTAGCGGGAGATCAGATACGCAGTATTTT CASSVYSSGRSDTQYF
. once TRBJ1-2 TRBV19 TGTGCCAGTAGTATTCCACGGAGCTATGGCTACACCTTC CASSIPRSYGYTF
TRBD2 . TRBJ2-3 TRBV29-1 TGCAGCGTTGGGGGGACTAGCGGGGGCCGCACAGATACGCAGTATTTT CSVGGTSGGRTDTQYF
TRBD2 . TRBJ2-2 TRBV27 TGTGCCAGCAGTCCTAGTAGCGGGAGGGCCACCGGGGAGCTGTTTTTT CASSPSSGRATGELFF
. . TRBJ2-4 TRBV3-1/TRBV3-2 TGTGCCAGCAGCCAAGAGATCCTTGGCTCCAAAAACATTCAGTACTTC CASSQEILGSKNIQYF
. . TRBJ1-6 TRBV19 TGTGCCAGTAGTATGGGGAGCCCCTCCTATAATTCACCCCTCCACTTT CASSMGSPSYNSPLHF
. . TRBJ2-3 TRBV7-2 TGTGCCAGCAGCCTAGCTAGCTCACCCATAGGAGATACGCAGTATTTT CASSLASSPIGDTQYF
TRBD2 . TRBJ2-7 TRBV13 TGTGCCAGCACCATTACGGGGGGGAGCTCCTACGAGCAGTACTTC CASTITGGSSYEQYF
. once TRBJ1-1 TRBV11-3 TGTGCCAGCAGCTTCGGTTCCGGCACTGAAGCTTTCTTT CASSFGSGTEAFF
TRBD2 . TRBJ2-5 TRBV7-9 TGTGCCAGCAGCCCCCCGGCGCGGGGGGCCCAAGAGACCCAGTACTTC CASSPPARGAQETQYF
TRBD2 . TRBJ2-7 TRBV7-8 TGTGCCAGCAGCTCACGGGGGGGATACGAGCAGTACTTC CASSSRGGYEQYF
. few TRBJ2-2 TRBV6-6 TGTGCCGGGGCCCCGACAGGACAGAACACCGGGGAGCTGTTTTTT CAGAPTGQNTGELFF
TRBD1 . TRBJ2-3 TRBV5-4 TGTGCCAGCAGCTTGCAGGGGGCAACAGATACGCAGTATTTT CASSLQGATDTQYF
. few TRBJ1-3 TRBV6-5 TGTGCCAGCAGCCAAGACAGGCTCCGGGACACCATATATTTT CASSQDRLRDTIYF
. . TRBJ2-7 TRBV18 TGTGCCAGCTCACCAGCGATTTCACAGGGAAGGCTCGAGCAGTACTTC CASSPAISQGRLEQYF
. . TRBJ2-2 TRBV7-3 TGTGCCAGCAGCTTAGGTTCACCCGGGGAGCTGTTTTTT CASSLGSPGELFF
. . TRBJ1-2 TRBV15 TGTGCCACCAGCAGAGGATCCGTTCCGGGGCCCAGGGGAAACTATGGCTACACCTTC CATSRGSVPGPRGNYGYTF
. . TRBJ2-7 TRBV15 TGTGCCACCAGCAGAGATCGAGACAGAGACTCCTACGAGCAGTACTTC CATSRDRDRDSYEQYF
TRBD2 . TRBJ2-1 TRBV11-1 TGTGCCAGCAAGCAAAATGGACTAGCGAGGTACAATGAGCAGTTCTTC CASKQNGLARYNEQFF
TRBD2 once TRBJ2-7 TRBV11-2 TGTGCCAGCAGCAATGCGGGAGCGGGAGGGCCTCGCGAGCAGTACTTC CASSNAGAGGPREQYF
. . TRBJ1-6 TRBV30 TGTGCCTGGACGGGGGACACCTATTCACCCCTCCACTTT CAWTGDTYSPLHF
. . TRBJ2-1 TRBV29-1 TGCAGCGTTGATAGGACAAAGGCGCAGTTCTTC CSVDRTKAQFF
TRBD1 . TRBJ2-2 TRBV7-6 TGTGCCAGCAGCTTGAACCTACCGACAGGGGACACCGGGGAGCTGTTTTTT CASSLNLPTGDTGELFF
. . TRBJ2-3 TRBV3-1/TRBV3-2 TGTGCCAGCAGCTTAGGAAGCGGAGTTAGCACAGATACGCAGTATTTT CASSLGSGVSTDTQYF
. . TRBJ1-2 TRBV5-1 TGCGCCAGCAGCCCCGAAGGGACGAAGCGAGGCTACACCTTC CASSPEGTKRGYTF
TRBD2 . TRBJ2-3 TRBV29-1 TGCAGCGTTGAAGCTACGTGGGCGGGAGCAACAGATACGCAGTATTTT CSVEATWAGATDTQYF
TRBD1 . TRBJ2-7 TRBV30 TGTGCCTGGGGGGGACAGGGTCCCTACGAGCAGTACTTC CAWGGQGPYEQYF
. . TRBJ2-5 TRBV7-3 TGTGCCAGCAGCTTGACAGATAGGGAGACCCAGTACTTC CASSLTDRETQYF
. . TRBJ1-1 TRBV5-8 TGTGCCAGCAGCTTCGGGGTCCCGAACACTGAAGCTTTCTTT CASSFGVPNTEAFF
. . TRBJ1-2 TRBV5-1 TGCGCCAGCAGCGATCGCGCCACAGGCCTTGGGGGCTACACCTTC CASSDRATGLGGYTF
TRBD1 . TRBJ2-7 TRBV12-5 TGTGCTAGTGGTTTGGTCCGGACAGGGGGGGACCACGAGCAGTACTTC CASGLVRTGGDHEQYF
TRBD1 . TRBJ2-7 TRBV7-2 TGTGCCAGCAGCTTGAGGACAGGGGACACCTACGAGCAGTACTTC CASSLRTGDTYEQYF
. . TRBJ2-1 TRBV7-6 TGTGCCAGCAGCACCAACGCCATCGATGAGCAGTTCTTC CASSTNAIDEQFF
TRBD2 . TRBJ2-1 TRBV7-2 TGTGCCAGCAGCCCTGGGGGGACTAGCCGCTTTAAAGAGCAGTTCTTC CASSPGGTSRFKEQFF
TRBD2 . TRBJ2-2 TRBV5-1 TGCGCCAGCAGCGGACTAGCGGGGGCGCCGGGCACCGGGGAGCTGTTTTTT CASSGLAGAPGTGELFF
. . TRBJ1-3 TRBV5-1 TGCGCCAGCAGCGCAGGGACGGCAGGAAACACCATATATTTT CASSAGTAGNTIYF
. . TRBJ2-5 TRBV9 TGTGCCAGCAGCGTGAGCACCCAAGAGACCCAGTACTTC CASSVSTQETQYF
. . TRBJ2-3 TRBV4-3 TGCGCCAGCAGCCAAGCTCTAAGCGGGTCCTACGCGGATACGCAGTATTTT CASSQALSGSYADTQYF